This T cell receptor (beta chain) comes out of a study of cytomegalovirus exposure and HLA in healthy donors. The PCR used 60 Vbeta and 13 Jbeta primers. Sequencing was performed with immunoSEQ multiplex PCR; in TCRdb, only in-frame clones are kept and a portion is missing. This sample carries 100,000 to 150,000 clones, roughly 85% of them seen once, and the ten largest clones take 1.5%. The CDR3 is made up of 14 amino acids. Per germline, CDR1 SEHNR and CDR2 FQNEAQ (reference sequence). Trimming at V came to 1 base and at J to 8 bases, leaving 3 bases not matched to a gene. The sequence was obtained from a man in his forties in good health and CMV-seronegative. The sequenced sample consisted of PBMCs. The chain couples TRBV7-9 to TRBJ2-1; 9 bases agree with TRBD1. The CDR3 DNA is TGTGCCAGCAGCTTAGACAGGGGGCCGGATGAGCAGTTCTTC. It yields the protein CASSLDRGPDEQFF.